These 30 T cell receptor beta chains came from one sample sequenced in a study of shared clonotypes between healthy human individuals. The assay was immunoSEQ multiplex PCR, and TCRdb's table has in-frame clones only and misses some. The profile shows about 960,000 clones, approximately 80% of them singletons. Sequenced input: memory CD4+ T cells sorted from blood. Subset denoted: CD45RA-negative fraction. The receptors were sampled from a man younger than 35 in good health.

The chain carries TRBV5-1 and TRBJ2-1; D not resolved. Trimming pared 2 bases from V and 1 base from J, leaving 10 bases between. CDR1 is SGHRS, CDR2 YFSETQ, per germline. The CDR3 length is 15 residues. CDR3 residues: CASSFATDSYNEQFF. The CDR3 DNA follows: TGCGCCAGCAGCTTCGCCACAGATTCCTACAATGAGCAGTTCTTC.

This clone was detected only a few times. The genes are TRBV5-4 and TRBJ1-6, with a weak D call TRBD1 (5 bases). The CDR3 covers 16 residues. The V gene's germline CDR1 is SGHNT and CDR2 YYREEE (reference sequence). V lost 0 bases to trimming and J lost 8 bases, with 15 bases between them. The CDR3: CASSLVPGWDDSPLHF. CDR3 coding DNA: TGTGCCAGCAGCTTGGTGCCAGGGTGGGATGATTCACCCCTCCACTTT.

Only a few counts were recorded for this clone. The rearrangement links TRBV5-1 to TRBJ2-3; 7 positions match TRBD1. CDR1 SGHRS and CDR2 YFSETQ come from the germline V gene. This CDR3 is 14 amino acids long. The junction had 6 bases not matched to a gene; V was cut back by 4 bases and J by 4 bases. The CDR3 nucleotides read TGCGCCAGCAGCAACCGGGACAGCCCAGATACGCAGTATTTT. Protein sequence: CASSNRDSPDTQYF.

The rearrangement joins TRBV11-2 to TRBJ2-7; D possibly corresponds to TRBD2 (5 bases). The CDR3 is made up of 15 amino acids. The V and J ends lost 5 bases and 5 bases respectively, with 19 bases between them. The germline V gene encodes CDR1 SGHAT and CDR2 FQNNGV. CDR3 sequence reads: CASSPLPGSVHEQYF. In nucleotides, the CDR3 is TGTGCCAGCAGCCCCCTACCCGGTAGCGTCCACGAGCAGTACTTC.

The gene calls are TRBV10-3 and TRBJ2-1; 13 bases align to TRBD2. The junction had 8 bases not matched to a gene; V was cut back by 10 bases and J by 8 bases. The germline CDR1 and CDR2 sequences are ENHRY and SYGVKD. The CDR3 runs 14 residues. The CDR3 protein is CATSGLAGVYEQFF. In DNA, the CDR3 is TGTGCCACCAGCGGACTAGCGGGAGTGTATGAGCAGTTCTTC.

In this sample, this clone turned up a few times. The chain combines TRBV19 with TRBJ1-1; D ambiguous. Per germline, CDR1 LNHDA and CDR2 SQIVND (reference sequence). The V gene lost 4 bases and the J gene lost 1 base, with 10 bases spanning the gap. This CDR3 comprises 14 residues. DNA for the CDR3: TGTGCCAGTAGTAATCTGATGAAGAACACTGAAGCTTTCTTT. Translation gives CASSNLMKNTEAFF.

The J gene is TRBJ2-3, the V gene TRBV2; 12 positions match TRBD2. Trimming removed 4 bases from V and 2 bases from J; junction bases left unmatched: 4. Germline CDR1 SNHLY, CDR2 FYNNEI. The CDR3 has 16 amino acids. For the CDR3, the DNA is TGTGCCAGCAGTGCTAGGACTAGCGGGGCCACAGATACGCAGTATTTT. It codes for CASSARTSGATDTQYF. Full variable domain (outside the CDR3, taken from reference TRBV2 and TRBJ2-3): EPEVTQTPSHQVTQMGQEVILRCVPISNHLYFYWYRQILGQKVEFLVSFYNNEISEKSEIFDDQFSVERPDGSNFTLKIRSTKLEDSAMYFCASSARTSGATDTQYFGPGTRLTVL.

The chain carries TRBV5-1 and TRBJ2-3, with a weak D call TRBD2 (5 bases). The CDR3 is 16 amino acids. With 0 bases removed from V and 2 bases from J, the gap between germline ends came to 13 bases. Germline V gene data show CDR1 as SGHRS and CDR2 as YFSETQ. DNA of the CDR3: TGCGCCAGCAGCTTGGTGCTTAGCGCGACCACAGATACGCAGTATTTT. Its translation: CASSLVLSATTDTQYF.

This sequence joins TRBV28 and TRBJ1-5; D uncertain. Germline CDR1 MDHEN, CDR2 SYDVKM. V was pared by 6 bases and J by 0 bases, with 9 bases between. The CDR3 length is 14 residues. Here the CDR3 reads CASRERDSNQPQHF. The CDR3 region has the DNA TGTGCCAGCAGGGAAAGGGATAGCAATCAGCCCCAGCATTTT.

As for this clone: Relative to the germline gene, one junction end is altered; a read error may explain this. The rearrangement uses TRBV7-3 and TRBJ2-7, with D possibly being TRBD1 (5 bases). Per the germline V gene, CDR1 is SGHTA and CDR2 is FQGTGA. The CDR3 totals 13 residues. CDR3: CASRVSKTDEQYF. The CDR3 coding sequence is TGCGCCAGCAGGGTCTCCAAAACGGACGAGCAGTACTTC.

The gene calls are TRBV11-2 and TRBJ2-1; 8 bases fit TRBD2. The CDR3 contains 15 residues. From germline, CDR1 is SGHAT and CDR2 FQNNGV. V was clipped by 7 bases and J by 9 bases; unmatched bases: 14. The CDR3 is CASTQSSGSSIEQFF. For the CDR3, the DNA is TGTGCCAGCACCCAAAGCAGCGGGAGTTCAATTGAGCAGTTCTTC.

The V gene is TRBV6-1, the J gene TRBJ1-2; D gene uncertain. The CDR3 totals 13 residues. Trimming stripped 2 bases from V and 0 bases from J, with 4 bases between. CDR1 is MNHNS and CDR2 is SASEGT in the germline V gene. The CDR3 DNA reads TGTGCCAGCAGTGAACGGGCTAACTATGGCTACACCTTC. Its protein is CASSERANYGYTF.

The chain joins TRBV4-3 to TRBJ1-2, with D possibly matching TRBD1 (6 bases). The CDR3 consists of 14 residues. V lost 1 base to trimming and J lost 11 bases, with 17 bases between them. From germline, CDR1 is LGHNA and CDR2 YSLEER. The DNA of the CDR3 is TGCGCCAGCAGCCAAGGTCTGGGACAAGGATGGTACACCTTC. Its protein is CASSQGLGQGWYTF.

This clone has only one observation. The chain links TRBV19 to TRBJ1-5; possibly TRBD1 for D (6 bases). The germline gives CDR1 LNHDA, CDR2 SQIVND (reference sequence). Trimming stripped 4 bases from V and 5 bases from J, with 12 bases between. The CDR3 has 14 residues. As DNA, the CDR3 is TGTGCCAGTAGTACGGGCGGGGGCCATCAGCCCCAGCATTTT. Its protein product is CASSTGGGHQPQHF. Full variable domain (rest looked up from reference TRBV19 and TRBJ1-5): DGGITQSPKYLFRKEGQNVTLSCEQNLNHDAMYWYRQDPGQGLRLIYYSQIVNDFQKGDIAEGYSVSREKKESFPLTVTSAQKNPTAFYLCASSTGGGHQPQHFGDGTRLSIL.

Regarding this clone: This CDR3 is also generated by other DNA sequences in the sample. CDR3 protein: CASSRQGLNTEAFF. The CDR3 DNA reads as TGTGCCAGCTCGCGACAGGGATTGAACACTGAAGCTTTCTTT. The chain has TRBV18 and TRBJ1-1, with 7 bases identical to TRBD1. With V trimmed by 6 bases and J by 0 bases, 4 bases remained unmatched. The CDR3 length is 14 residues. CDR1 is KGHSH and CDR2 is LQKENI in the germline V gene.

Of note for this clone: The sample holds other DNA sequences that translate to the same CDR3. The chain couples TRBV6-1 to TRBJ1-5, with D unresolved. CDR1 MNHNS and CDR2 SASEGT come from the germline V gene. V was trimmed by 0 bases and J by 2 bases, leaving 5 bases between them. The CDR3 covers 14 residues. Written as DNA, the CDR3 is TGTGCCAGCAGTGAAGCGGGTCGCAATCAGCCCCAGCATTTT. Its protein product is CASSEAGRNQPQHF.

Concerning this clone: This CDR3 is also generated by other DNA sequences in the sample. The V and J genes are TRBV2 and TRBJ2-3, with TRBD2 matching 9 bases. The CDR3 runs 14 residues. Germline-derived CDR1 and CDR2 are SNHLY and FYNNEI. V trimming: 6 bases; J trimming: 3 bases; junction bases outside the gene matches: 4. The CDR3 loop is CASRREGLTDTQYF. CDR3 coding DNA: TGTGCCAGCAGGCGGGAGGGTTTAACAGATACGCAGTATTTT.

The chain uses TRBV7-9 and TRBJ1-4; tentatively, D is TRBD1 (5 bases). V was pared by 5 bases and J by 9 bases, with 19 bases between. The germline V gene encodes CDR1 SEHNR and CDR2 FQNEAQ (reference sequence). The length of the CDR3 is 15 residues. For the CDR3, the DNA is TGTGCCAGCAGCGCGGGACCGAACTCCGGTCAAAAACTGTTTTTT. Translation gives CASSAGPNSGQKLFF.

CDR3 nucleotides: TGTGCCTGGAGTCTGAAAGGGGACACCATATATTTT. It encodes CAWSLKGDTIYF. The chain has TRBV30 and TRBJ1-3; tentatively, D is TRBD1 (5 bases). Germline V gives CDR1 GTSNPN, CDR2 SVGIG (reference sequence). The V gene lost 2 bases and the J gene lost 8 bases, with 10 bases spanning the gap. This CDR3 has 12 amino acids.

The chain is built from TRBV5-1 and TRBJ1-1; D call uncertain. V lost 7 bases and J lost 3, with 22 bases in between. Germline V gene lookup returns CDR1 SGHRS and CDR2 YFSETQ. CDR3 length equals 16 residues. CDR3 DNA sequence: TGCGCCAGCCAGCTTGGGCCCGGTTTCAGCCACACTGAAGCTTTCTTT. It encodes CASQLGPGFSHTEAFF.

The count of this clone is one. The chain carries TRBV10-3 and TRBJ2-7, with 10 nucleotides matching TRBD2. The CDR3 loop spans 14 amino acids. Germline-derived CDR1 and CDR2 are ENHRY and SYGVKD. The V and J ends lost 2 bases and 5 bases, in that order; junction bases with no gene match: 3. CDR3 residues: CAISEGLAGDEQYF. The DNA of the CDR3 is TGTGCCATCAGTGAGGGGCTAGCGGGAGACGAGCAGTACTTC.

The gene calls are TRBV2 and TRBJ1-1; D is perhaps TRBD1 (5 bases). Germline V gene lookup returns CDR1 SNHLY and CDR2 FYNNEI. The V gene lost 8 bases and the J gene lost 1 base, with 11 bases spanning the gap. The CDR3 extends over 13 amino acids. CDR3 protein: CASQGNTNTEAFF. Here the CDR3 DNA reads TGTGCCAGCCAGGGTAATACGAACACTGAAGCTTTCTTT. The complete variable domain, with remaining parts taken from reference TRBV2 and TRBJ1-1, reads EPEVTQTPSHQVTQMGQEVILRCVPISNHLYFYWYRQILGQKVEFLVSFYNNEISEKSEIFDDQFSVERPDGSNFTLKIRSTKLEDSAMYFCASQGNTNTEAFFGQGTRLTVV.

This clone was detected a few times. In DNA, the CDR3 is TGTGCCAGCAGTGAAATCGCCAGTAACTACACCTTC. It yields the protein CASSEIASNYTF. The chain uses TRBV6-1 and TRBJ1-2, with D hard to call. Germline V CDR1 and CDR2: MNHNS, SASEGT. Trimming removed 2 bases at V and 10 bases at J, with 11 bases between. The CDR3 totals 12 residues.

There are a few counts of this clone. Here the CDR3 reads CASSYGTALLSYEQYF. CDR3 in DNA: TGTGCCAGCTCATACGGGACAGCCCTACTCTCCTACGAGCAGTACTTC. The chain couples TRBV18 to TRBJ2-7; 7 bases agree with TRBD1. The CDR3 is 16 residues long. The J segment lost 0 bases and the V segment lost 5 bases, leaving 10 bases of the junction unmatched. Looked up from germline, CDR1 is KGHSH and CDR2 is LQKENI. The entire variable domain, with the rest obtained from reference TRBV18 and TRBJ2-7, is as follows: NAGVMQNPRHLVRRRGQEARLRCSPMKGHSHVYWYRQLPEEGLKFMVYLQKENIIDESGMPKERFSAEFPKEGPSILRIQQVVRGDSAAYFCASSYGTALLSYEQYFGPGTRLTVT.

The CDR3 sequence is CASSFQGSYGYTF. The DNA of the CDR3 is TGCGCCAGCAGCTTTCAGGGCTCCTATGGCTACACCTTC. This chain connects TRBV5-1 to TRBJ1-2; D is possibly TRBD1 (5 bases). V lost 2 bases and J lost 4, with 9 bases in between. CDR3 length: 13 residues. In germline, CDR1 is SGHRS, CDR2 YFSETQ. The full variable domain, rest sourced from reference TRBV5-1 and TRBJ1-2, is KAGVTQTPRYLIKTRGQQVTLSCSPISGHRSVSWYQQTPGQGLQFLFEYFSETQRNKGNFPGRFSGRQFSNSRSEMNVSTLELGDSALYLCASSFQGSYGYTFGSGTRLTVV.

The rearrangement links TRBV5-1 to TRBJ2-3; 9 nucleotides line up with TRBD2. Germline CDR1 is SGHRS and CDR2 is YFSETQ. V lost 6 bases and J lost 2; bases outside the gene matches: 10. The CDR3 runs 16 residues. CDR3 loop: CASMEKASGVTDTQYF. As DNA, the CDR3 is TGCGCCAGCATGGAAAAGGCTAGCGGGGTCACAGATACGCAGTATTTT.

V gene TRBV7-6 combines with J gene TRBJ1-4, with D hard to call. CDR3 length: 15 residues. The V end was cut by 1 base, the J end by 6 bases, with 12 bases between. The germline V gene encodes CDR1 SGHVS and CDR2 FNYEAQ. CDR3 sequence: CASSLGGSSYEKLFF. CDR3 bases: TGTGCCAGCAGCTTAGGCGGCAGCTCCTATGAAAAACTGTTTTTT.

Comment on this clone: Other DNA variants within this sample encode the same CDR3. The CDR3 DNA is TGCGCCAGCAGCTTGGGGCAGTACAATGAGCAGTTCTTC. Residues: CASSLGQYNEQFF. The V call is TRBV5-1, the J call TRBJ2-1; D is unclear. The CDR3 consists of 13 residues. Per the germline V gene, CDR1 is SGHRS and CDR2 is YFSETQ. Between the trimmed V and J ends, which lost 0 bases and 4 bases, there was a span of 5 bases.

This chain joins TRBV19 and TRBJ1-5, with TRBD1 matching over 7 bases. The junction had 11 bases not matched to a gene; V was cut back by 3 bases and J by 0 bases. There are 18 residues in the CDR3. Germline V CDR1 and CDR2: LNHDA, SQIVND (reference sequence). CDR3 in amino acids: CASSILGTVPYSNQPQHF. The CDR3 nucleotides are TGTGCCAGTAGTATTTTAGGGACAGTCCCCTATAGCAATCAGCCCCAGCATTTT. Filled out from reference TRBV19 and TRBJ1-5, the complete variable domain reads DGGITQSPKYLFRKEGQNVTLSCEQNLNHDAMYWYRQDPGQGLRLIYYSQIVNDFQKGDIAEGYSVSREKKESFPLTVTSAQKNPTAFYLCASSILGTVPYSNQPQHFGDGTRLSIL.

This clone was detected only a few times. The chain uses TRBV30 and TRBJ1-6; 9 nucleotides match TRBD1. V trimming: 3 bases; J trimming: 5 bases; junction bases outside the gene matches: 8. The germline gives CDR1 GTSNPN, CDR2 SVGIG (reference sequence). The CDR3 extends over 16 amino acids. The DNA of the CDR3 is TGTGCCTGGAGCCTCACAGGGGGCCCCGATAATTCACCCCTCCACTTT. Residues: CAWSLTGGPDNSPLHF.